This TCR beta chain derives from a study of radiation and T cells in renal cell carcinoma. Study-wide points: In blood, top tumor clones expanded by 2 weeks, shrinking by 4.

Points on this clone: Its specificity is not known. One end of the junction is discordant with germline, which a read error may explain.

TCRdb keeps only in-frame clones here, not all; method: immunoSEQ multiplex PCR. The repertoire holds 87,000 or so clones, with approximately 86% as singletons. The germline gives CDR1 MGHRA, CDR2 YSYEKL. CDR3 length: 15 amino acids. Time point indicated: baseline pretreatment blood. The treatment denotes: 15 Gy SBRT to primary tumor, nephrectomy 4 weeks later. The chain combines TRBV4-1 with TRBJ1-4; D is unresolved. The sequence derives from a man aged 50-59 years with renal cell carcinoma. The sample consisted of blood, taken from a patient whose treatment included radiotherapy and nephrectomy. The CDR3 here is CAGSRSTTTNEKLFF. As DNA, the CDR3 is TGCGCCGGCAGCCGGAGCACGACAACTAATGAAAAACTGTTTTTT.